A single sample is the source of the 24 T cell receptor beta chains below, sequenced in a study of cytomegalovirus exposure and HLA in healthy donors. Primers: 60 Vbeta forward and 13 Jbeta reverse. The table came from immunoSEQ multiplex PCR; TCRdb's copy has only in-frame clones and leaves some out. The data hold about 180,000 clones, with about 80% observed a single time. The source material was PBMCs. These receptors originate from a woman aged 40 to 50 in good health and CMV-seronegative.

The CDR3 sequence: CASSFGQGEGYTF. The DNA for the CDR3 is TGCGCCAGCAGCTTCGGACAGGGGGAGGGCTACACCTTC. V and J are TRBV5-1 and TRBJ1-2; 10 positions match TRBD1. The CDR3 sequence is 13 residues long. Germline-derived CDR1 and CDR2 are SGHRS and YFSETQ. The trim removed 2 bases at V and 8 bases at J, leaving 3 bases unmatched. The complete variable domain, with remaining parts taken from reference TRBV5-1 and TRBJ1-2, reads KAGVTQTPRYLIKTRGQQVTLSCSPISGHRSVSWYQQTPGQGLQFLFEYFSETQRNKGNFPGRFSGRQFSNSRSEMNVSTLELGDSALYLCASSFGQGEGYTFGSGTRLTVV.

The CDR3 region has the DNA TGTGCCAGCAGCATGGGGGCGGCAGATACGCAGTATTTT. This codes for CASSMGAADTQYF. The gene calls are TRBV14 and TRBJ2-3, with D maybe TRBD1 (6 bases). The CDR3 has 13 residues. Germline CDR1 and CDR2: SGHDN and FVKESK. V lost 5 bases and J 4 bases, leaving 10 bases between the germline ends.

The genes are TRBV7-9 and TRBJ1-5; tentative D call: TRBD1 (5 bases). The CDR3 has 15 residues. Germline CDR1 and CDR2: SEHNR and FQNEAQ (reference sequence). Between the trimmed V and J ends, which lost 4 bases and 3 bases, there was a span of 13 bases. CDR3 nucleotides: TGTGCCAGCAGCTCGCTGGGAGGGGTCAATCAGCCCCAGCATTTT. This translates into CASSSLGGVNQPQHF.

The CDR3 nucleotides are TGTGCCAGCAGCCGCCCCGCGCGTGGGCAGTATTTT. Protein sequence: CASSRPARGQYF. The chain couples TRBV7-9 to TRBJ2-3; no clear D. The V gene lost 5 bases and the J gene lost 11 bases, with 14 bases spanning the gap. This CDR3 region has 12 residues. From germline, CDR1 is SEHNR and CDR2 FQNEAQ (reference sequence).

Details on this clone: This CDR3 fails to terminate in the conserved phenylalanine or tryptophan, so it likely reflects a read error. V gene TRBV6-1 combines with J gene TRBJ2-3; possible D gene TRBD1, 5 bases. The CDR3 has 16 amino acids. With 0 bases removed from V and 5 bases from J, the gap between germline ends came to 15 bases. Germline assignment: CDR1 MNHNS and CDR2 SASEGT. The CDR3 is CASSEAVGLGVDTQYL. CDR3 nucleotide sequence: TGTGCCAGCAGTGAAGCGGTGGGCCTAGGGGTAGATACGCAGTATCTT.

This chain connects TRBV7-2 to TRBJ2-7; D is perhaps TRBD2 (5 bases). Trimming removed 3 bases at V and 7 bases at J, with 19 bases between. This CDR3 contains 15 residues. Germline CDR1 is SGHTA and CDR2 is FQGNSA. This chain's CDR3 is CASSFYISGGREQYF. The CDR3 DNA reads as TGTGCCAGCAGCTTCTACATCTCCGGAGGACGGGAGCAGTACTTC. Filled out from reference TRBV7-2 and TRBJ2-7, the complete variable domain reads GAGVSQSPSNKVTEKGKDVELRCDPISGHTALYWYRQSLGQGLEFLIYFQGNSAPDKSGLPSDRFSAERTGGSVSTLTIQRTQQEDSAVYLCASSFYISGGREQYFGPGTRLTVT.

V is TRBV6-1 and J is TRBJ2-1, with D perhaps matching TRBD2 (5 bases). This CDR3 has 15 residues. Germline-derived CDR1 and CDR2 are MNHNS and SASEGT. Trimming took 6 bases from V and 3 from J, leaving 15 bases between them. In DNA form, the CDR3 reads TGTGCCAGCAGAGCTCTAGCTATTTACTACAATGAGCAGTTCTTC. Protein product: CASRALAIYYNEQFF.

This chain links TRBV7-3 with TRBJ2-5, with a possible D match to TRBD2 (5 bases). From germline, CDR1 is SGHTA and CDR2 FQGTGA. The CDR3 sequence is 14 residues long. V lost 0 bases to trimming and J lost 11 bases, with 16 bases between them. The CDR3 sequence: CASSLTSGLREQYF. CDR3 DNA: TGTGCCAGCAGCTTAACGTCCGGCTTGAGGGAGCAGTACTTC. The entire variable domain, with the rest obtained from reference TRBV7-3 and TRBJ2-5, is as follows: GAGVSQTPSNKVTEKGKYVELRCDPISGHTALYWYRQSLGQGPEFLIYFQGTGAADDSGLPNDRFFAVRPEGSVSTLKIQRTERGDSAVYLCASSLTSGLREQYFGPGTRLLVL.

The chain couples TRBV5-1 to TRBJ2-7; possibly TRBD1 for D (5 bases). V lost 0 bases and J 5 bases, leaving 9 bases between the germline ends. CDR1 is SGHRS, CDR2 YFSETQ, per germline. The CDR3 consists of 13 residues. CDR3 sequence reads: CASSLAGRDEQYF. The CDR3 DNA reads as TGCGCCAGCAGCTTGGCGGGCAGGGACGAGCAGTACTTC.

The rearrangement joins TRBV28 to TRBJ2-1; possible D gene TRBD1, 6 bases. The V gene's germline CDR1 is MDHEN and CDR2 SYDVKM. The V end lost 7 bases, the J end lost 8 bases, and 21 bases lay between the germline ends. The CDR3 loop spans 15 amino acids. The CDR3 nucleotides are TGTGCCAGCACTCCAAGCCTAGCAGGGGCCGATGAGCAGTTCTTC. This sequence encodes CASTPSLAGADEQFF.

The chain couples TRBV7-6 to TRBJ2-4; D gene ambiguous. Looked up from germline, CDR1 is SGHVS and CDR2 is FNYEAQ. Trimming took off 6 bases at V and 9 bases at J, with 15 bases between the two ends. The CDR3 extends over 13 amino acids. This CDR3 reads CASSPTQAAIQYF. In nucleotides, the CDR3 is TGTGCCAGCAGTCCAACCCAGGCCGCCATTCAGTACTTC.

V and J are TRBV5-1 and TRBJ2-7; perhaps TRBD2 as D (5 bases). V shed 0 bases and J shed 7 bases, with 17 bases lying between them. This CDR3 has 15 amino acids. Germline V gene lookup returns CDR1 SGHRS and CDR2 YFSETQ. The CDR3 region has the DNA TGCGCCAGCAGCTTGGCCGCTTCCCTCCCGGGAGAGCAGTACTTC. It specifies CASSLAASLPGEQYF.

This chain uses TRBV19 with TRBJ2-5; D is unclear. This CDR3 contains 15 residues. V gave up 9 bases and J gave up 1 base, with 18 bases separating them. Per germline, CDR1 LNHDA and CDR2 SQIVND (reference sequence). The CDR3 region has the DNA TGTGCCAGCCGACGGCTCTCGGGTTTCCAAGAGACCCAGTACTTC. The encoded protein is CASRRLSGFQETQYF.

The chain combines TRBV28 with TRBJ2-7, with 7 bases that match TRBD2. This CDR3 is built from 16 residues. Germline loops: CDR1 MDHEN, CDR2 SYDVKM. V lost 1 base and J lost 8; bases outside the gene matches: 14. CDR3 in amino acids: CASSLFSSGSPPQQYF. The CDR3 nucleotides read TGTGCCAGCAGTTTATTTAGTAGCGGGTCTCCGCCCCAGCAGTACTTC.

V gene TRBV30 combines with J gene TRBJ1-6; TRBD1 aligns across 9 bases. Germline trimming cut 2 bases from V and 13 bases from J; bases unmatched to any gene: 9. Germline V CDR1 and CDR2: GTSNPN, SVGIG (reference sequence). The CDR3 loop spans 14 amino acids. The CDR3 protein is CAWSTGTGGVPLHF. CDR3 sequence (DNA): TGTGCCTGGAGTACCGGTACAGGGGGCGTCCCCCTCCACTTT. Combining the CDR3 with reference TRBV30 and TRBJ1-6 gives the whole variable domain SQTIHQWPATLVQPVGSPLSLECTVEGTSNPNLYWYRQAAGRGLQLLFYSVGIGQISSEVPQNLSASRPQDRQFILSSKKLLLSDSGFYLCAWSTGTGGVPLHFGNGTRLTVT.

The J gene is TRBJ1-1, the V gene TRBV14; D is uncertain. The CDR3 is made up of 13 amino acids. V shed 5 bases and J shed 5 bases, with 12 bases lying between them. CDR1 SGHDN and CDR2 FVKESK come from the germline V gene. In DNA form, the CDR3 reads TGTGCCAGCAGCTGGACGCGGGATACTGAAGCTTTCTTT. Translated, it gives CASSWTRDTEAFF.

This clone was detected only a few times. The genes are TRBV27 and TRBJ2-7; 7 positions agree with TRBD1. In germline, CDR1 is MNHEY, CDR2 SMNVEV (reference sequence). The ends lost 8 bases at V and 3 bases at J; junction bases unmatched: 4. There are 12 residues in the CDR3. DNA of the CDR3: TGTGCCAGCGGGGACAGAAGCTACGAGCAGTACTTC. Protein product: CASGDRSYEQYF.

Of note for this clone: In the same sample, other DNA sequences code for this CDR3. The CDR3 spells CASSLSGNTGELFF. For the CDR3, the DNA is TGTGCCAGCAGTTTATCCGGGAACACCGGGGAGCTGTTTTTT. This chain joins TRBV6-5 and TRBJ2-2; D unresolved. The CDR3 covers 14 residues. The V and J ends lost 4 bases and 1 base respectively, with 7 bases between them. CDR1 is MNHEY and CDR2 is SVGAGI in the germline V gene.

As DNA, the CDR3 is TGTGCCAGCAGCAAGGTACGGGACAGGAATCAGCCCCAGCATTTT. Protein product: CASSKVRDRNQPQHF. The chain is built from TRBV21-1 and TRBJ1-5; the table's D call, TRBD1, has no DNA check behind it. TRBV21-1 is reported as a pseudogene. The CDR3 is 15 residues long.

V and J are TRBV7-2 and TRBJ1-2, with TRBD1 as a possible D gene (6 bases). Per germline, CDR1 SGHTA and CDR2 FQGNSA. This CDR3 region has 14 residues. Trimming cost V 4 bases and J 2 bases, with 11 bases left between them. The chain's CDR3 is CASSSRQANYGYTF. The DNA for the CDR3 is TGTGCCAGCAGCTCCCGACAGGCGAACTATGGCTACACCTTC.

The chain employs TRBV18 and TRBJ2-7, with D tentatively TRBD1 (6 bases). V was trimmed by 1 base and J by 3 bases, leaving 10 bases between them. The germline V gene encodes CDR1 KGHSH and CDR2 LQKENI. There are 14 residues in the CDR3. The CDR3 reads CASSPRRTDYEQYF. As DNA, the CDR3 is TGTGCCAGCTCACCACGGAGGACAGACTACGAGCAGTACTTC. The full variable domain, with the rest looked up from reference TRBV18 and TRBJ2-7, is NAGVMQNPRHLVRRRGQEARLRCSPMKGHSHVYWYRQLPEEGLKFMVYLQKENIIDESGMPKERFSAEFPKEGPSILRIQQVVRGDSAAYFCASSPRRTDYEQYFGPGTRLTVT.

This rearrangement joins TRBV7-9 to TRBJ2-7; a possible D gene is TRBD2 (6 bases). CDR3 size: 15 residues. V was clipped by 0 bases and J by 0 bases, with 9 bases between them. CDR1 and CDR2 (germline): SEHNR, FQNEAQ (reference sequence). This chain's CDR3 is CASSLAGGISYEQYF. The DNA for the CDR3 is TGTGCCAGCAGCTTAGCGGGCGGGATCTCCTACGAGCAGTACTTC.

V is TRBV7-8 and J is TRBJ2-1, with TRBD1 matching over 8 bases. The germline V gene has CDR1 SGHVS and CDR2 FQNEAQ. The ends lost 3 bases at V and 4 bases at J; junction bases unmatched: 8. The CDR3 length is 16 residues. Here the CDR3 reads CASSLVRTGSYNEQFF. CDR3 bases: TGTGCCAGCAGCTTGGTCCGGACAGGGTCGTACAATGAGCAGTTCTTC.

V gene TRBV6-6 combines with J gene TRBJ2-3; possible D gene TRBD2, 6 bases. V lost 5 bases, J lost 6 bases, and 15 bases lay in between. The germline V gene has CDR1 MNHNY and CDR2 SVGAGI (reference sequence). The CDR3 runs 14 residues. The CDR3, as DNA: TGTGCCAGCAGTCCGAGACTAGACCCGGATACGCAGTATTTT. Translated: CASSPRLDPDTQYF.